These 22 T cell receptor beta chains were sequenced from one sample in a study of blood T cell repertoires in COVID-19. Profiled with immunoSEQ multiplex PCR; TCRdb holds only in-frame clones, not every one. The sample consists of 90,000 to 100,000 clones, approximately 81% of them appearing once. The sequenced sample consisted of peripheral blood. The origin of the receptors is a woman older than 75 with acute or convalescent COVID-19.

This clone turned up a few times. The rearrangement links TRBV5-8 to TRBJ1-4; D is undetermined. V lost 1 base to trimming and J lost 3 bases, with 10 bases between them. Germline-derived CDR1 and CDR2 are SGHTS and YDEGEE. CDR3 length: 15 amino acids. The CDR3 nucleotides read TGTGCCAGCAGCTTGCAGAGGCAGCCTAATGAAAAACTGTTTTTT. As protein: CASSLQRQPNEKLFF.

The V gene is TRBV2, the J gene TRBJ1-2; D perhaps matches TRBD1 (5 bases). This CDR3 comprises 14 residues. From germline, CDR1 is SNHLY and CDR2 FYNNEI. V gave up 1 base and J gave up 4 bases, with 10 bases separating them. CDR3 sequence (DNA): TGTGCCAGCAGTGAAGGGCAGGGCTCCTATGGCTACACCTTC. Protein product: CASSEGQGSYGYTF.

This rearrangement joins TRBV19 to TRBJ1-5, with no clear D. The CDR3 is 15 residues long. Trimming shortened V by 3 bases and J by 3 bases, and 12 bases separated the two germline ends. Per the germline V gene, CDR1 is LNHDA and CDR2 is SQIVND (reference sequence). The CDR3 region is CASSIGSGNNQPQHF. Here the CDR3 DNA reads TGTGCCAGTAGTATTGGCAGCGGCAACAATCAGCCCCAGCATTTT.

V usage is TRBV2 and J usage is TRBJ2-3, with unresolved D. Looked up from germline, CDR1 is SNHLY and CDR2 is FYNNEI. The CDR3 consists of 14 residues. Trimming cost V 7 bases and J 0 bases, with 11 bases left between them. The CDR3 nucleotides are TGTGCCAGCAACAGAGCATCTAGCACAGATACGCAGTATTTT. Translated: CASNRASSTDTQYF.

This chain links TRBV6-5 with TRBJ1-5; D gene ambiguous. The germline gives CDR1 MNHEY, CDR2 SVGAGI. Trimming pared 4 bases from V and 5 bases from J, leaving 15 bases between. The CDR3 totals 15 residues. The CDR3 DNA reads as TGTGCCAGCAGTTCCGTCGCCTCAGGATATCAGCCCCAGCATTTT. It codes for CASSSVASGYQPQHF.

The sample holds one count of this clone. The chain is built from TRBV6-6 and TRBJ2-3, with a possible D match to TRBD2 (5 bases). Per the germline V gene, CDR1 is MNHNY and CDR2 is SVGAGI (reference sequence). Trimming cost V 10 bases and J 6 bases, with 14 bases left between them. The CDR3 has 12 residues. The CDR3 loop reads CATRAEVDTQYF. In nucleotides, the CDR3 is TGTGCCACCCGAGCGGAGGTGGATACGCAGTATTTT.

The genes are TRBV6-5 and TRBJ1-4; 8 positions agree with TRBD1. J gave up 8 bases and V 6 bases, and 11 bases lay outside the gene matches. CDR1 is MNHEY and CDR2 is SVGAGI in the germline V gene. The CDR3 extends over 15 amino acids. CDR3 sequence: CASRGPGQGQEKLFF. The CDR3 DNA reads TGTGCCAGCAGGGGACCAGGACAGGGTCAAGAAAAACTGTTTTTT.

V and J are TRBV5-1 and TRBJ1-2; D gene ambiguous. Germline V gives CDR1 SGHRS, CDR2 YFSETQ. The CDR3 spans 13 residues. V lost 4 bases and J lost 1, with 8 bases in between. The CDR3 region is CASSEDFNYGYTF. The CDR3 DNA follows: TGCGCCAGCAGCGAGGACTTTAACTATGGCTACACCTTC.

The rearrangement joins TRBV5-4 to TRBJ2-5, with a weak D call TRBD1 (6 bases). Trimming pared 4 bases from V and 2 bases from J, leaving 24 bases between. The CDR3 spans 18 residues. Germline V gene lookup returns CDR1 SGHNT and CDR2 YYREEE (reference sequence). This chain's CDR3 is CASSTTGTPVISQETQYF. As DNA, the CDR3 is TGTGCCAGCAGCACAACCGGGACACCGGTCATTTCGCAAGAGACCCAGTACTTC.

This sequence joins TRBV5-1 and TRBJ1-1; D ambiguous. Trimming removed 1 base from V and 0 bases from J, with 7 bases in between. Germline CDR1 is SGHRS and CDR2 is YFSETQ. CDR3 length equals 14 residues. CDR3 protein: CASSLSIVNTEAFF. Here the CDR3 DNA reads TGCGCCAGCAGCTTGAGCATCGTGAACACTGAAGCTTTCTTT.

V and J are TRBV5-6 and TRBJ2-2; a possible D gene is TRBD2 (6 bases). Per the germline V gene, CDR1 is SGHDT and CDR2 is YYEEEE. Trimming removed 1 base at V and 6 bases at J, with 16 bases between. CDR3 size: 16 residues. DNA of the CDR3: TGTGCCAGCAGCTTGCTCGGGACTCTTCTCTCCGGGGAGCTGTTTTTT. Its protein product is CASSLLGTLLSGELFF. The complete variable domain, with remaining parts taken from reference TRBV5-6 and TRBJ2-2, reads DAGVTQSPTHLIKTRGQQVTLRCSPKSGHDTVSWYQQALGQGPQFIFQYYEEEERQRGNFPDRFSGHQFPNYSSELNVNALLLGDSALYLCASSLLGTLLSGELFFGEGSRLTVL.

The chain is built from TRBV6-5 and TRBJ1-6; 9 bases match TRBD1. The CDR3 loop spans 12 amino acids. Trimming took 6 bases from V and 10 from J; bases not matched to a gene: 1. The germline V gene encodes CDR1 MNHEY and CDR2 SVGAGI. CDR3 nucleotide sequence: TGTGCCAGCAGGACAGGGGGGTCACCCCTCCACTTT. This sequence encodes CASRTGGSPLHF.

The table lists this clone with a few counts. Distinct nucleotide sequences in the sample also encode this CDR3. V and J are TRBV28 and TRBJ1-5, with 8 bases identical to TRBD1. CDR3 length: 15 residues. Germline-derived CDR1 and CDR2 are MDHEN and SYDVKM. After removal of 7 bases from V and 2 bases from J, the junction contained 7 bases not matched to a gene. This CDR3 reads CASTGQGGGNQPQHF. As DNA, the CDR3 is TGTGCCAGCACCGGACAGGGAGGTGGCAATCAGCCCCAGCATTTT.

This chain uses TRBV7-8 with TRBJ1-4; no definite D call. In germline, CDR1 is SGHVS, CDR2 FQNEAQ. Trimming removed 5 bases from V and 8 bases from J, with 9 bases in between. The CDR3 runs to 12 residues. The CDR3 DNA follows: TGTGCCAGCAGCCCTAGAGGGGAAAAACTGTTTTTT. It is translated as CASSPRGEKLFF.

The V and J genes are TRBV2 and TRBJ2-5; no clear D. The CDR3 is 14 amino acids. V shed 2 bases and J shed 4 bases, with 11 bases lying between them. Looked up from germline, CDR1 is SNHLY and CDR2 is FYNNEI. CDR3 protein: CASSEIVSGETQYF. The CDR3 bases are TGTGCCAGCAGTGAAATCGTCTCAGGAGAGACCCAGTACTTC.

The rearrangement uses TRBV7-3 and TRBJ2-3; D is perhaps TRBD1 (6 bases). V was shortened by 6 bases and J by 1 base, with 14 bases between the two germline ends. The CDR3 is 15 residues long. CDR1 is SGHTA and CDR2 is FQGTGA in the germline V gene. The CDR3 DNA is TGTGCCAGCAGTCCCAGAGGGGGAGGCACAGATACGCAGTATTTT. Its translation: CASSPRGGGTDTQYF.

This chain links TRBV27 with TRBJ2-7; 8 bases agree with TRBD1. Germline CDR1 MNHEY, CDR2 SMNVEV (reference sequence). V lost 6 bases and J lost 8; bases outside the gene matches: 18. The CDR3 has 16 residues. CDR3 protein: CASRTPVRGRAIKQYF. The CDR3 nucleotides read TGTGCCAGCAGAACCCCCGTCAGGGGGCGTGCTATTAAGCAGTACTTC.

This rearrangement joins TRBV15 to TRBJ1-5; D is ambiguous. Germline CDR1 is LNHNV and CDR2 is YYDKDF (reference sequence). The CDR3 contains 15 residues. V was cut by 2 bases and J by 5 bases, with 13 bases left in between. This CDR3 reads CATSRPPAGDQPQHF. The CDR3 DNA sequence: TGTGCCACCAGCAGACCCCCGGCCGGGGATCAGCCCCAGCATTTT.

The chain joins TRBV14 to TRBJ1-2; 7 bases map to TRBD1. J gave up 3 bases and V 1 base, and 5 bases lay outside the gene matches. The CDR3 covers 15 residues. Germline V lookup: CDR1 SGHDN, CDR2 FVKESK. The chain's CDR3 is CASSQAGGTDYGYTF. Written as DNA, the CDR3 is TGTGCCAGCAGCCAAGCAGGGGGGACCGACTATGGCTACACCTTC.

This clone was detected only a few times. The CDR3 nucleotides read TGTGCCAGCAGCCCGGGGGGGAACTATGGCTACACCTTC. Translated, it gives CASSPGGNYGYTF. The V gene is TRBV9, the J gene TRBJ1-2; TRBD1 is a possible D gene (5 bases). There are 13 residues in the CDR3. V shed 4 bases and J shed 2 bases, with 9 bases lying between them. CDR1 is SGDLS and CDR2 is YYNGEE in the germline V gene.

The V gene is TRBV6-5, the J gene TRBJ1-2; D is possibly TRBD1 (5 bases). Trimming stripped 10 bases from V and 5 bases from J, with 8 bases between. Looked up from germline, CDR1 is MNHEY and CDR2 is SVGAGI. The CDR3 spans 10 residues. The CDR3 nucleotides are TGTGCCACAGGGAAATATGGCTACACCTTC. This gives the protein CATGKYGYTF.

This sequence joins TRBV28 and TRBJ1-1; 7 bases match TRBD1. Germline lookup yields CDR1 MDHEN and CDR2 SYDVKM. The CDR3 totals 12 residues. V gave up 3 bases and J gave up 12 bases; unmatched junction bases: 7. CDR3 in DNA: TGTGCCAGCAGTTTGCGGGACAGCGTAACTTTCTTT. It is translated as CASSLRDSVTFF.